A selection of T cell receptor beta chains follows, all from one sample in a study of human versus mouse CDR3 diversity and MHC coevolution. TCRdb's table, derived via immunoSEQ multiplex PCR, lists solely in-frame clones and lacks some. The sample yields some 60,000 clones, around 94% seen once. Input material: naive CD4+ T cells from blood. These receptors were collected from a person between 55 and 69 years old in good health. The CDR3 runs from the conserved cysteine through the conserved F or W. The D gene is left open where the match is weak. The size field is filled for only some rows; it gives once, few, many or a size class.

V,D,size,J,DNA,CDR3
TRBV5-1,TRBD1,-,TRBJ1-1,TGCGCCAGCAGCCCAGCAGGGGGGACGAACACTGAAGCTTTCTTT,CASSPAGGTNTEAFF
TRBV30,TRBD1,-,TRBJ1-2,TGTGCCTGGAGTGTAAGGGGGCGAAACTATGGCTACACCTTC,CAWSVRGRNYGYTF
TRBV19,-,-,TRBJ2-5,TGTGCCAGTAGTATTTTCCGGGACTCGTCCCAAGAGACCCAGTACTTC,CASSIFRDSSQETQYF
TRBV6-5,-,-,TRBJ2-1,TGTGCCAGCAGTTCCCCCGGGCGGGATTACAATGAGCAGTTCTTC,CASSSPGRDYNEQFF
TRBV9,-,-,TRBJ2-5,TGTGCCAGCAGCGTTGGCAGTTGGGAGACCCAGTACTTC,CASSVGSWETQYF
TRBV27,-,-,TRBJ2-3,TGTGCCAGCAGTTTATCGATGTTAGTCCTAGAACGCACAGATACGCAGTATTTT,CASSLSMLVLERTDTQYF
TRBV7-2,TRBD1,-,TRBJ1-2,TGTGCCAGCAGCTTGGGGACAGGGGGCTTCTATGGCTACACCTTC,CASSLGTGGFYGYTF
TRBV5-1,-,once,TRBJ2-5,TGCGCCAGCAGCTTGTACTACGCCGGAGAGACCCAGTACTTC,CASSLYYAGETQYF
TRBV5-1,-,-,TRBJ2-3,TGCGCCAGCAGCTTGGGGGCGACGAAGGATACGCAGTATTTT,CASSLGATKDTQYF
TRBV6-1,TRBD2,once,TRBJ2-5,TGTGCCAGCAACCTAGGGACTAGCGGGTGGGAGACCCAGTACTTC,CASNLGTSGWETQYF
TRBV5-6,-,-,TRBJ1-1,TGTGCCAGCAGCCCGGACACCGGACGACACAATAGGGGCACTGAAGCTTTCTTT,CASSPDTGRHNRGTEAFF
TRBV7-6,TRBD1,-,TRBJ2-7,TGTGCCAGCAGCTTAGGGACAGGGGCCTCCTACGAGCAGTACTTC,CASSLGTGASYEQYF
TRBV6-5,-,-,TRBJ1-2,TGTGCCAGCAGTTACACAGGCAACTATGGCTACACCTTC,CASSYTGNYGYTF
TRBV30,TRBD1,-,TRBJ1-6,TGTGCCTGGGTGCCCGGACAGGGGGGGAATTCACCCCTCCACTTT,CAWVPGQGGNSPLHF
TRBV6-4,-,-,TRBJ1-6,TGTGCCAGCAGTGACAACACAGGGAACAATTCACCCCTCCACTTT,CASSDNTGNNSPLHF
TRBV10-3,TRBD2,-,TRBJ2-7,TGTGCCATCAGTGCTAGCGGGAGTGACGAGCAGTACTTC,CAISASGSDEQYF
TRBV11-2,TRBD1,-,TRBJ2-7,TGTGCCAGCAGCTTAGTACCTCTTGGGGACAGGGTATCCTACGAGCAGTACTTC,CASSLVPLGDRVSYEQYF
TRBV5-4,TRBD1,-,TRBJ1-1,TGTGCCAGCAGCCCATCGGACAGGGCCACTGAAGCTTTCTTT,CASSPSDRATEAFF
TRBV11-3,TRBD1,-,TRBJ2-1,TGTGCCAGCAGCTCCCCGGGACAGGGGGCTCATGAGCAGTTCTTC,CASSSPGQGAHEQFF
TRBV6-6,-,-,TRBJ2-7,TGTGCCAGCAGTTACGCAAGCGCCCTCGGGGCCTACGAGCAGTACTTC,CASSYASALGAYEQYF
TRBV12-1,-,-,TRBJ1-1,TGTGCCAGCAGCTTTGCGCCAGAGAACACTGAAGCTTTCTTT,CASSFAPENTEAFF
TRBV19,TRBD2,-,TRBJ2-2,TGTGCCAGTAGTATTATTGCGGGAGGTAACACCGGGGAGCTGTTTTTT,CASSIIAGGNTGELFF
TRBV7-8,TRBD2,once,TRBJ2-1,TGTGCCAGCAGCTCGCCGGGACTAGCGGGAGAGTCCTACAATGAGCAGTTCTTC,CASSSPGLAGESYNEQFF
TRBV10-2,TRBD2,-,TRBJ2-5,TGCGCCAGCAGTGACGGACTAGCGGGAGGGGGAGAGACCCAGTACTTC,CASSDGLAGGGETQYF
TRBV27,TRBD2,-,TRBJ2-7,TGTGCCAGCACCCAGCTAGCGGGAGATACCTACGAGCAGTACTTC,CASTQLAGDTYEQYF
TRBV19,TRBD2,-,TRBJ2-1,TGTGCCAGTAGTATCCTAGCGGGAGTAACCTACAATGAGCAGTTCTTC,CASSILAGVTYNEQFF
TRBV7-2,TRBD2,-,TRBJ2-7,TGTGCCAGCAGCCCCGGGACTAGCTACGAGCAGTACTTC,CASSPGTSYEQYF
TRBV11-2,TRBD1,-,TRBJ1-2,TGTGCCAGCAGCACCCCAGGGGGCTATGGCTACACCTTC,CASSTPGGYGYTF
TRBV7-3,TRBD1,-,TRBJ2-1,TGTGCCAGCAGCTTAGGGACAGGGTTTGTATACAATGAGCAGTTCTTC,CASSLGTGFVYNEQFF
TRBV29-1,TRBD2,-,TRBJ2-1,TGCAGCGGAGGGACTAGCGGGAACAATGAGCAGTTCTTC,CSGGTSGNNEQFF
TRBV19,TRBD2,-,TRBJ2-1,TGTGCCAGTAGTATAGAAGGGGCTAGCGGGAAAGTGAGTAACAATGAGCAGTTCTTC,CASSIEGASGKVSNNEQFF
TRBV7-3,-,-,TRBJ2-3,TGTGCCAGCAGCTTAACCGACAGAGATACGCAGTATTTT,CASSLTDRDTQYF